One sample yielded the 31 T cell receptor beta chains listed below, sequenced in a study of neurological immune-mediated disorders. A single record per CDR3 protein comes from TCRdb applying MiXCR to the 5' RACE reads. Seen here are 66,000 or so distinct CDR3 sequences, 5.2% observed once, and the top ten hold 2.5% to 3%. Sequences were obtained from PBMCs. The receptors here all came from a woman in her 30s with multiple sclerosis.

The table lists this clonotype with many counts. V usage is TRBV7-8 and J usage is TRBJ1-6, with D unclear. The CDR3 contains 13 residues. V was cut by 2 bases and J by 8 bases, with 7 bases left in between. Germline V CDR1 and CDR2: SGHVS, FQNEAQ. The chain's CDR3 is CASSLNPDSPLHF. The DNA of the CDR3 is TGTGCCAGCAGCTTAAATCCGGATTCACCCCTCCACTTT.

The V call is TRBV6-1, the J call TRBJ1-5, with D unresolved. CDR1 MNHNS and CDR2 SASEGT come from the germline V gene. Trimming removed 6 bases from V and 4 bases from J, with 10 bases in between. CDR3 length: 13 residues. CDR3 coding DNA: TGTGCCAGCAGCCAAGTGCCAAATCAGCCCCAGCATTTT. Protein product: CASSQVPNQPQHF.

This clonotype was observed at least ten times. The chain joins TRBV3-1 to TRBJ1-1; 7 bases align to TRBD1. Trimming cost V 1 base and J 2 bases; bases outside gene matches: 4. CDR1 and CDR2 (germline): LGHDT, YNNKEL (reference sequence). The CDR3 contains 15 residues. This chain's CDR3 is CASSQGTGPNTEAFF. CDR3 nucleotide sequence: TGTGCCAGCAGCCAAGGGACAGGACCCAACACTGAAGCTTTCTTT.

This clonotype was observed many times. J is TRBJ1-1 and V is TRBV20-1; D unresolved. Per germline, CDR1 DFQATT and CDR2 SNEGSKA (reference sequence). Trimming pared 3 bases from V and 1 base from J, leaving 6 bases between. The CDR3 runs to 12 residues. The CDR3 sequence: CSASPANTEAFF. The CDR3 DNA sequence: TGCAGTGCTAGCCCGGCGAACACTGAAGCTTTCTTT.

Ten or more counts support this clonotype. This sequence joins TRBV7-2 and TRBJ2-7, with D maybe TRBD1 (6 bases). This CDR3 has 12 amino acids. V was trimmed by 6 bases and J by 6 bases, leaving 12 bases between them. Germline V gene sequence: CDR1 SGHTA, CDR2 FQGNSA. CDR3 DNA sequence: TGTGCCAGCAGTTTGGACAGCCTCGAGCAGTACTTC. It translates to CASSLDSLEQYF.

This clonotype turned up a few times. This may be a read error: a much more frequent sequence differs by one nucleotide. The genes are TRBV2 and TRBJ2-5; 8 bases are shared with TRBD1. Germline V gene sequence: CDR1 SNHLY, CDR2 FYNNEI. The CDR3 is 15 amino acids. With 6 bases clipped from V and 1 base from J, the junction kept 7 bases outside the gene matches. As DNA, the CDR3 is TGTGCCAGCAGCCCAGACAGGGGAACCCAAGAGACCCAGTACTTC. Translation: CASSPDRGTQETQYF.

In its sample, this clonotype was seen many times. The chain carries TRBV7-2 and TRBJ1-5; D is perhaps TRBD1 (6 bases). The CDR3 totals 15 residues. Germline V gene data show CDR1 as SGHTA and CDR2 as FQGNSA. V lost 1 base and J lost 4, with 11 bases in between. The CDR3 sequence: CASSLGDRRNQPQHF. In DNA form, the CDR3 reads TGTGCCAGCAGCTTAGGCGACAGGCGAAATCAGCCCCAGCATTTT.

There are many counts of this clonotype. At one of its ends the junction is not consistent with the germline gene, which may arise from a read error. The V call is TRBV20-1, the J call TRBJ1-6, with D maybe TRBD1 (6 bases). The germline gives CDR1 DFQATT, CDR2 SNEGSKA (reference sequence). The CDR3 has 14 residues. The CDR3: CSANSGGLHSPLNF. As DNA, the CDR3 is TGCAGTGCTAACTCTGGGGGGCTGCATTCACCCCTCAACTTT.

This clonotype showed up many times. This chain links TRBV5-1 with TRBJ2-5; a possible D gene is TRBD2 (6 bases). Germline values: CDR1 SGHRS, CDR2 YFSETQ. The V and J ends lost 1 base and 1 base respectively, with 11 bases between them. The CDR3 spans 15 residues. The CDR3 here is CASSLNAGTQETQYF. The DNA for the CDR3 is TGCGCCAGCAGCTTGAACGCGGGGACCCAAGAGACCCAGTACTTC.

Remarks on this clonotype: This may come from a read error, since a much larger clone is one base off. The chain is built from TRBV14 and TRBJ1-2; no reliable D call. CDR1 and CDR2 (germline): SGHDN, FVKESK. This CDR3 comprises 13 residues. Trimming cost V 7 bases and J 4 bases, with 13 bases left between them. CDR3: CASNFGRSYGYTF. The CDR3 region has the DNA TGTGCCAGCAATTTCGGCCGCTCCTATGGCTACACCTTC.

This clonotype was counted many times. J is TRBJ2-1 and V is TRBV20-1, with D perhaps assigned TRBD1 or TRBD2 (5 bases each). The CDR3 spans 16 residues. Germline loops: CDR1 DFQATT, CDR2 SNEGSKA (reference sequence). V shed 3 bases and J shed 0 bases, with 15 bases lying between them. CDR3 region: CSASLGVTFSYNEQFF. For the CDR3, the DNA is TGCAGTGCTAGTTTGGGGGTCACATTCTCCTACAATGAGCAGTTCTTC.

This clonotype was counted at least ten times. This rearrangement joins TRBV20-1 to TRBJ2-1; 7 nucleotides match TRBD2. The CDR3 contains 14 residues. V trimming: 0 bases; J trimming: 6 bases; junction bases outside the gene matches: 5. CDR1 is DFQATT and CDR2 is SNEGSKA in the germline V gene (reference sequence). CDR3 residues: CSAREAGILNEQFF. CDR3 bases: TGCAGTGCTAGAGAAGCGGGGATACTCAATGAGCAGTTCTTC.

This clonotype was recorded at least ten times. The chain links TRBV5-1 to TRBJ1-2; no reliable D call. CDR3 length equals 14 residues. Trimming removed 0 bases at V and 6 bases at J, with 12 bases between. Germline values: CDR1 SGHRS, CDR2 YFSETQ. DNA for the CDR3: TGCGCCAGCAGCTTGGTTGGGGATCGGGATGGCTACACCTTC. This gives the protein CASSLVGDRDGYTF.

There are many counts of this clonotype. The CDR3 nucleotides are TGTGCCAGCAGTCCCCCGCTCACGGGGACTAGCACAGATACGCAGTATTTT. Its protein product is CASSPPLTGTSTDTQYF. The rearrangement links TRBV28 to TRBJ2-3; possibly TRBD2 for D (6 bases). CDR1 and CDR2 (germline): MDHEN, SYDVKM. CDR3 length equals 17 residues. The V gene lost 5 bases and the J gene lost 0 bases, with 18 bases spanning the gap.

In this sample, this clonotype turned up once. A much larger clone sits a single nucleotide away, making a read error possible. The chain links TRBV4-2 to TRBJ2-7; D is uncertain. CDR1 LGHNA and CDR2 YNFKEQ come from the germline V gene. V was clipped by 1 base and J by 7 bases, with 17 bases between them. This CDR3 has 15 residues. DNA for the CDR3: TGTGCCAGCAGCCAAGTCCTGGGAATGCGGAATGAGCAGTACTTC. Translation gives CASSQVLGMRNEQYF.

There are many counts of this clonotype. The chain joins TRBV27 to TRBJ2-1; tentatively, D is TRBD1 (7 bases). The V and J ends lost 5 bases and 6 bases respectively, with 14 bases between them. Germline V gene lookup returns CDR1 MNHEY and CDR2 SMNVEV (reference sequence). The CDR3 spans 14 residues. The CDR3 spells CASSPRDSRNEQFF. The CDR3, as DNA: TGTGCCAGCAGTCCGCGGGACAGTCGCAATGAGCAGTTCTTC.

In this sample, this clonotype turned up many times. The chain recombines TRBV20-1 with TRBJ1-1; unclear D gene. The germline gives CDR1 DFQATT, CDR2 SNEGSKA (reference sequence). The V end was cut by 3 bases, the J end by 1 base, with 9 bases between. This CDR3 is built from 13 residues. The CDR3 DNA sequence: TGCAGTGCTAGGAGAGGCCGGAACACTGAAGCTTTCTTT. The encoded protein is CSARRGRNTEAFF.

This clonotype has a count of ten or more. V gene TRBV6-5 combines with J gene TRBJ1-2; D unclear. The V gene lost 6 bases and the J gene lost 7 bases, with 18 bases spanning the gap. CDR1 and CDR2 from the germline V gene are MNHEY and SVGAGI. The CDR3 loop spans 14 amino acids. As DNA, the CDR3 is TGTGCCAGCAGCGCTGAGACGGGTCGCTTTGGCTACACCTTC. Translation gives CASSAETGRFGYTF.

The chain recombines TRBV7-2 with TRBJ2-3; either TRBD1 or TRBD2 may fit D (5 bases each). The CDR3 loop spans 16 amino acids. The V end lost 4 bases, the J end lost 8 bases, and 22 bases lay between the germline ends. Germline assignment: CDR1 SGHTA and CDR2 FQGNSA. The CDR3 region is CASSSLGTKLTGTQYF. The CDR3 bases are TGTGCCAGCAGCTCCCTGGGGACCAAGCTGACGGGTACGCAGTATTTT. Using reference TRBV7-2 and TRBJ2-3 for the parts outside the CDR3, the full variable domain is GAGVSQSPSNKVTEKGKDVELRCDPISGHTALYWYRQSLGQGLEFLIYFQGNSAPDKSGLPSDRFSAERTGGSVSTLTIQRTQQEDSAVYLCASSSLGTKLTGTQYFGPGTRLTVL.

This clonotype was detected ten times or more. The chain is built from TRBV6-5 and TRBJ1-4, with TRBD1 matching over 10 bases. V shed 6 bases and J 6 bases; nucleotides not matched to a gene: 16. CDR3 size: 18 residues. Germline V lookup: CDR1 MNHEY, CDR2 SVGAGI. The CDR3: CASSESDRGRSEDEKLFF. In DNA form, the CDR3 reads TGTGCCAGCAGCGAATCGGACAGGGGGAGGTCGGAGGATGAAAAACTGTTTTTT.

This clonotype was recorded many times. The V and J genes are TRBV12-3 or TRBV12-4 and TRBJ2-1; perhaps TRBD2 as D (7 bases). The germline V and J ends were trimmed by 5 bases and 5 bases, with 16 bases remaining between them. This CDR3 spans 15 amino acids. The CDR3 loop reads CASSPRGARHNEQFF. In DNA form, the CDR3 reads TGTGCCAGCAGTCCCCGGGGGGCTAGACACAATGAGCAGTTCTTC.

This clonotype was recorded many times. The CDR3, as DNA: TGCAGTGCAACTAGCGGGGGGAATCCCTACAATGAGCAGTTCTTC. Translating it yields CSATSGGNPYNEQFF. The rearrangement joins TRBV20-1 to TRBJ2-1; 12 bases fit TRBD2. V trimming: 6 bases; J trimming: 2 bases; junction bases outside the gene matches: 5. There are 15 residues in the CDR3. Germline V gene sequence: CDR1 DFQATT, CDR2 SNEGSKA (reference sequence).

This clonotype was counted at least ten times. This chain joins TRBV20-1 and TRBJ1-2; TRBD1 aligns across 9 bases. The CDR3 spans 12 residues. Germline V gives CDR1 DFQATT, CDR2 SNEGSKA (reference sequence). V shed 6 bases and J 12 bases; nucleotides not matched to a gene: 11. CDR3 DNA sequence: TGCAGTGCAACTGGGACAGGGAATTATCACACCTTC. This encodes CSATGTGNYHTF.

The table lists this clonotype with many counts. The chain is built from TRBV5-1 and TRBJ2-6; no definite D call. Looked up from germline, CDR1 is SGHRS and CDR2 is YFSETQ. Trimming removed 3 bases from V and 1 base from J, with 8 bases in between. The CDR3 is made up of 15 amino acids. The CDR3 region is CASSSHTSGANVLTF. The CDR3 nucleotides read TGCGCCAGCAGCTCCCACACTTCTGGGGCCAACGTCCTGACTTTC. Variable domain in full (rest from reference TRBV5-1 and TRBJ2-6): KAGVTQTPRYLIKTRGQQVTLSCSPISGHRSVSWYQQTPGQGLQFLFEYFSETQRNKGNFPGRFSGRQFSNSRSEMNVSTLELGDSALYLCASSSHTSGANVLTFGAGSRLTVL.

In this sample, this clonotype turned up many times. This chain joins TRBV27 and TRBJ2-7, with TRBD1 as a possible D gene (6 bases). This CDR3 has 13 residues. The ends were cut back, 6 bases at V and 3 bases at J, with 12 bases in the middle. Germline lookup yields CDR1 MNHEY and CDR2 SMNVEV (reference sequence). The CDR3 nucleotides read TGTGCCAGCAGGGGAGCCAGGGGCTACGAGCAGTACTTC. It encodes CASRGARGYEQYF.

A remark on this clonotype: A read error is possible here, since a much larger clone lies one base away. The chain recombines TRBV18 with TRBJ1-1; TRBD1 is a possible D gene (5 bases). The CDR3 spans 14 residues. Germline CDR1 reads KGHSH; CDR2 reads LQKENI. The CDR3: CVSSLTGSDTEAFF. CDR3 bases: TGTGTCAGCTCCCTTACAGGTTCGGACACTGAAGCTTTCTTT.

This clonotype was observed many times. The CDR3 spells CASSARSGDYTF. CDR3 nucleotide sequence: TGTGCCAGCAGTGCGCGGAGTGGGGACTACACCTTC. The chain recombines TRBV28 with TRBJ1-2; D is undetermined. From germline, CDR1 is MDHEN and CDR2 SYDVKM. The CDR3 extends over 12 amino acids. Between the trimmed V and J ends, which lost 5 bases and 10 bases, there was a span of 14 bases.

Ten or more counts support this clonotype. V gene TRBV20-1 combines with J gene TRBJ2-7, with 7 bases that match TRBD1. Per germline, CDR1 DFQATT and CDR2 SNEGSKA (reference sequence). Germline trimming cut 5 bases from V and 3 bases from J; bases unmatched to any gene: 4. The CDR3 extends over 12 amino acids. Written as DNA, the CDR3 is TGCAGTGCTCTAAGACAGGGCTACGAGCAGTACTTC. It translates to CSALRQGYEQYF.

The sample holds many counts of this clonotype. V and J are TRBV20-1 and TRBJ1-1, with no clear D. The germline gives CDR1 DFQATT, CDR2 SNEGSKA (reference sequence). Trimming cost V 0 bases and J 5 bases, with 13 bases left between them. The CDR3 is made up of 14 amino acids. Here the CDR3 reads CSARDRLGWTEAFF. The CDR3 DNA sequence: TGCAGTGCTAGAGATCGATTAGGATGGACTGAAGCTTTCTTT.

V usage is TRBV7-6 and J usage is TRBJ2-2; D perhaps matches TRBD1 (5 bases). Germline CDR1 reads SGHVS; CDR2 reads FNYEAQ. V lost 3 bases and J 1 base, leaving 12 bases between the germline ends. CDR3 length: 16 amino acids. The CDR3 sequence: CASSLFGRGNTGELFF. The CDR3 DNA follows: TGTGCCAGCAGCTTGTTTGGTAGGGGGAACACCGGGGAGCTGTTTTTT.

This clonotype has at least ten counts. The chain employs TRBV7-9 and TRBJ1-1; TRBD1 matches at 8 bases. The length of the CDR3 is 13 residues. Germline V lookup: CDR1 SEHNR, CDR2 FQNEAQ (reference sequence). The V gene end was trimmed by 5 bases and the J gene end by 10 bases; junction bases not matched to a gene: 9. DNA for the CDR3: TGTGCCAGCAGCGCAAAGGACAGGGTAGTAGCTTTCTTT. The encoded protein is CASSAKDRVVAFF.